Listed below are T cell receptor beta chains from one sample, sequenced in a study of neurological immune-mediated disorders. TCRdb independently ran MiXCR on the 5' RACE reads; one entry per CDR3 protein. The table includes tens of thousands of distinct CDR3 sequences, over 15% detected once. The sample consisted of PBMCs. These receptors were collected from a woman between 40 and 50 years old in good health. Both conserved end residues are part of each CDR3. The order of the fields is clone size, D gene, J gene, V gene, CDR3 DNA, CDR3 protein. A D gene is named only where the DNA matches it firmly. Some rows mark clone size as missing; the rest say once, few, many or name a class of expanded clone.

many,NA,TRBJ1-1,TRBV4-1,TGCGCCAGCAGCCGAGGGAATAGCGTTAGCAACACTGAAGCTTTCTTT,CASSRGNSVSNTEAFF
NA,TRBD1,TRBJ2-6,TRBV27,TGTGCCAGCAGACGGACAGGGGGAATACTTAGGGCCAACGTCCTGACTTTC,CASRRTGGILRANVLTF
many,NA,TRBJ2-7,TRBV5-5,TGTGCCAGCAGCTTGTCCGGGGGCCACTACGAGCAGTACTTC,CASSLSGGHYEQYF
many,NA,TRBJ2-7,TRBV28,TGTGCCAGCAGTTTTTGGAGTGGTACGTGGTCCTACGAGCAGTACTTC,CASSFWSGTWSYEQYF
many,TRBD2,TRBJ2-3,TRBV28,TGTGCCAGCAGTTTTTCAGCGGGGGGACGCACAGATACGCAGTATTTT,CASSFSAGGRTDTQYF
many,NA,TRBJ2-3,TRBV27,TGTGCCAGCAGTTTATGGGCTAGCACAGATACGCAGTATTTT,CASSLWASTDTQYF
NA,NA,TRBJ1-6,TRBV9,TGTACCAGCAGCTTGGAGGTCTTAGGGCCACCCCTCCACTTT,CTSSLEVLGPPLHF
many,NA,TRBJ2-1,TRBV5-1,TGCGCCAGCAGCTTGGACTTCAACAATGAGCAGTTCTTC,CASSLDFNNEQFF
many,TRBD2,TRBJ2-2,TRBV5-1,TGCGCCAGCCGCGCGCTGGGGACTAGCGGGGGGCACGGGGAGCTGTTTTTT,CASRALGTSGGHGELFF
medium-sized,NA,TRBJ2-3,TRBV7-2,TGCGCCAGCAGCTTGGGGGGCACAGATACGCAGTATTTT,CASSLGGTDTQYF
many,TRBD2,TRBJ2-1,TRBV5-1,TGCGCCAGCAGCCGAACTAGCGGGGGCCTCAATGAGCAGTTCTTC,CASSRTSGGLNEQFF
many,NA,TRBJ2-6,TRBV20-1,TGCAGTGCTAGAGAATGGGAGGCCGGGGCCAACGTCCTGACTTTC,CSAREWEAGANVLTF
few,TRBD1,TRBJ1-5,TRBV27,TGTGCCAGCAGTAGTACAGGGGGGCCCCAGCATTTT,CASSSTGGPQHF
many,NA,TRBJ2-1,TRBV18,TGTGCCAGCTCAACCCTGCTAGCGAGTTACAATGAGCAGTTCTTC,CASSTLLASYNEQFF
many,NA,TRBJ1-5,TRBV4-2,TGTGCCAGCAGCCAAGATAGTCCGGGAATGGGGTTGAGTCCCAATCAGCCCCAGCATTTT,CASSQDSPGMGLSPNQPQHF
many,NA,TRBJ2-3,TRBV27,TGTGCCACCCGACTGGGGGGCTCCCCAAATACGCAGTATTTT,CATRLGGSPNTQYF
many,TRBD2,TRBJ2-5,TRBV7-8,TGTGCCAGCAGCTTACCGGGACTAGCGGGGTGGGAGACCCAGTACTTC,CASSLPGLAGWETQYF
many,NA,TRBJ2-1,TRBV6-2/TRBV6-3,TGTGCCAGCAGCCCAGGGTTGGGGAATGAGCAGTTCTTC,CASSPGLGNEQFF
many,NA,TRBJ2-3,TRBV14,TGTGCCAGCAGCCAACAAGGGGGGGCTACGCAGTATTTT,CASSQQGGATQYF
many,NA,TRBJ1-6,TRBV6-6,TGTGCCAGCAGTCCGGCAGGGAGCTCCTATAATTCACCCCTCCACTTT,CASSPAGSSYNSPLHF
many,NA,TRBJ2-3,TRBV7-2,TGTGCCAGCGGCTTAGCATCCCTGAGCACAGATACGCAGTATTTT,CASGLASLSTDTQYF
many,NA,TRBJ2-7,TRBV12-3/TRBV12-4,TGTGCCAGCTCACAAGCCTACGAGCAGTACTTC,CASSQAYEQYF
many,TRBD2,TRBJ2-7,TRBV7-2,TGTGCCAGCAGCCCATACCGGGATAGCGGGGGCCCGCAGGGCCACGAGCAGTACTTC,CASSPYRDSGGPQGHEQYF
many,NA,TRBJ2-2,TRBV5-6,TGTGCCAGCAGCTGGGACAAAACCGGGGAGCTGTTTTTT,CASSWDKTGELFF
many,TRBD2,TRBJ2-3,TRBV5-1,TGCGCCAGCAGCTTGGTTAGCGGGGGCGAAGATACGCAGTATTTT,CASSLVSGGEDTQYF
many,NA,TRBJ2-5,TRBV2,TGTGCCAGCACAGGGTCAGAGACCCAGTACTTC,CASTGSETQYF
many,NA,TRBJ1-5,TRBV6-6,TGTGCCAGCAGATCTCTACGCGGTCAGCCCCAGCATTTT,CASRSLRGQPQHF